Below, 11 T cell receptor beta chains from the same sample are listed, as sequenced in a study of beta chain features in type 1 diabetes. All of the isolated RNA was reverse transcribed, so expressed TCRB transcripts were sequenced. TCRdb keeps only in-frame clones here, not all; method: immunoSEQ multiplex PCR. The top ten clones hold over 5.5% of a sample with about 320,000 clones, around 15% of them seen once. The sample consisted of central memory CD4+ T cells from blood. Receptor source: a man under 40 in good health.

The chain links TRBV6-5 to TRBJ1-1; tentative D call: TRBD1 (6 bases). From germline, CDR1 is MNHEY and CDR2 SVGAGI. Trimming removed 6 bases at V and 9 bases at J, with 14 bases between. The CDR3 spans 12 residues. CDR3 in amino acids: CASSPRGGKAFF. CDR3 nucleotide sequence: TGTGCCAGCAGCCCAAGGGGGGGAAAAGCTTTCTTT.

Only a few counts were recorded for this clone. The chain employs TRBV4-2 and TRBJ2-3; the match to TRBD2 covers 11 bases. Trimming took 2 bases from V and 4 from J; bases not matched to a gene: 5. Germline loops: CDR1 LGHNA, CDR2 YNFKEQ. This CDR3 comprises 16 residues. As DNA, the CDR3 is TGTGCCAGCAGCCAACTACCGGGACTAGCGGCAGATACGCAGTATTTT. This encodes CASSQLPGLAADTQYF.

The V call is TRBV6-1, the J call TRBJ1-2; no reliable D call. Germline V gene data show CDR1 as MNHNS and CDR2 as SASEGT. With 6 bases removed from V and 0 bases from J, the gap between germline ends came to 11 bases. CDR3 length: 14 amino acids. The DNA for the CDR3 is TGTGCCAGCAGGAGGGAAGGAGCTAACTATGGCTACACCTTC. Its translation is CASRREGANYGYTF.

J is TRBJ1-1 and V is TRBV2, with D maybe TRBD1 (5 bases). The V end was cut by 1 base, the J end by 3 bases, with 12 bases between. Germline V gene sequence: CDR1 SNHLY, CDR2 FYNNEI. The length of the CDR3 is 15 residues. CDR3 sequence reads: CASSEGEGTHTEAFF. CDR3 DNA: TGTGCCAGCAGTGAAGGAGAGGGGACTCACACTGAAGCTTTCTTT.

This chain uses TRBV7-2 with TRBJ2-2; 7 bases are a match to TRBD1. V was pared by 5 bases and J by 1 base, with 4 bases of the junction left unmatched. The CDR3 sequence is 15 residues long. Germline V lookup: CDR1 SGHTA, CDR2 FQGNSA. Written as DNA, the CDR3 is TGTGCCAGCAGCCTATGGACAGGGAACACCGGGGAGCTGTTTTTT. Encoded protein: CASSLWTGNTGELFF.

The chain carries TRBV29-1 and TRBJ1-6; a possible D gene is TRBD1 (6 bases). The CDR3 runs to 13 residues. The V gene lost 4 bases and the J gene lost 6 bases, with 10 bases spanning the gap. Germline-derived CDR1 and CDR2 are SQVTM and ANQGSEA. CDR3 residues: CSVGTELNSPLHF. The CDR3 nucleotides read TGCAGCGTTGGGACAGAGCTTAATTCACCCCTCCACTTT.

The sample holds many counts of this clone. The J gene is TRBJ1-2, the V gene TRBV28, with unresolved D. The CDR3 sequence is 13 residues long. Germline lookup yields CDR1 MDHEN and CDR2 SYDVKM. V lost 6 bases and J lost 0, with 8 bases in between. The CDR3, as DNA: TGTGCCAGCAGCTTGAGTACTAACTATGGCTACACCTTC. This sequence encodes CASSLSTNYGYTF.

The chain combines TRBV2 with TRBJ2-2; perhaps TRBD2 as D (7 bases). This CDR3 has 13 amino acids. V lost 8 bases to trimming and J lost 3 bases, with 10 bases between them. Looked up from germline, CDR1 is SNHLY and CDR2 is FYNNEI. The CDR3 spells CASGGADTGELFF. In nucleotides, the CDR3 is TGTGCCAGCGGGGGGGCTGACACCGGGGAGCTGTTTTTT.

This chain connects TRBV5-4 to TRBJ2-3; either TRBD1 or TRBD2 may supply D (5 bases each). Looked up from germline, CDR1 is SGHNT and CDR2 is YYREEE (reference sequence). V was shortened by 1 base and J by 3 bases, with 12 bases between the two germline ends. The CDR3 is made up of 15 amino acids. The CDR3 reads CASSLRGTGTDTQYF. The CDR3 DNA reads as TGTGCCAGCAGCTTGAGGGGTACGGGGACAGATACGCAGTATTTT.

The rearrangement links TRBV4-3 to TRBJ1-2, with no clear D. The CDR3 extends over 14 amino acids. Germline assignment: CDR1 LGHNA and CDR2 YSLEER. V lost 0 bases to trimming and J lost 1 base, with 6 bases between them. CDR3 coding DNA: TGCGCCAGCAGCCAAGAGGAGAATAACTATGGCTACACCTTC. Translated, it gives CASSQEENNYGYTF.

The V call is TRBV4-1, the J call TRBJ1-5, with 8 bases aligning to TRBD1. The CDR3 contains 15 residues. Germline V lookup: CDR1 MGHRA, CDR2 YSYEKL. Trimming removed 4 bases from V and 3 bases from J; junction bases left unmatched: 5. The CDR3 loop reads CASSRGTGFNQPQHF. CDR3 coding DNA: TGCGCCAGCAGCCGAGGGACAGGTTTCAATCAGCCCCAGCATTTT.